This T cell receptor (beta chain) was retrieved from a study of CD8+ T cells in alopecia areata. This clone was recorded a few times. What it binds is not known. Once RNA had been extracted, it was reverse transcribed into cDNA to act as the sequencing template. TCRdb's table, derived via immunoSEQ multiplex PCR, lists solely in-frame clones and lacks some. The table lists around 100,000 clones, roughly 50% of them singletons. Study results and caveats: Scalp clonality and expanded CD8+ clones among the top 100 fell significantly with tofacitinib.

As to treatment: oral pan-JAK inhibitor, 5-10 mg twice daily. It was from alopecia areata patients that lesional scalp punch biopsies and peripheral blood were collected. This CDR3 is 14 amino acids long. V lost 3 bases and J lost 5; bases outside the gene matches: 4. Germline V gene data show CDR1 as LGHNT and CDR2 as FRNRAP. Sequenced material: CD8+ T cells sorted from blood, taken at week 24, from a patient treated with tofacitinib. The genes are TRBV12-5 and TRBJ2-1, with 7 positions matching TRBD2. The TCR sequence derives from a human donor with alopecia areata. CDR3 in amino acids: CASGLSAGDNEQFF. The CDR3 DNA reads TGTGCTAGTGGTTTATCTGCGGGGGACAATGAGCAGTTCTTC.